This T cell receptor beta chain appears in the sequencing data of a study of CD8+ T cells in alopecia areata. TCR sequencing used cDNA made by reverse transcription of extracted RNA. Some clones are missing from TCRdb's copy, which holds only in-frame ones; the method was immunoSEQ multiplex PCR. The sample has roughly 190,000 clones, roughly three fifths seen once; the top ten hold 0.69%. The CDR3 spans 15 residues. J was trimmed by 6 bases and V by 5 bases; bases with no gene match: 9. In germline, CDR1 is SGHTA, CDR2 FQGNSA. The treatment is: oral pan-JAK inhibitor, 5-10 mg twice daily. The chain combines TRBV7-2 with TRBJ2-7; 11 bases fit TRBD1. The receptor's source is a human donor with alopecia areata. This material consisted of CD4+ T cells sorted from blood, taken at week 4, from a patient treated with tofacitinib. CDR3 in DNA: TGTGCCAGCAGCCCGAGGACAGGGGGCCCCCTCGAGCAGTACTTC. Translated, it gives CASSPRTGGPLEQYF.